This T cell receptor (beta chain) was identified in a study of T cells in Graves' hyperthyroidism and ophthalmopathy (dated by TCRdb to about 2019). Broadly, across the study: Peripheral blood was sampled at the time of initial diagnosis, prior to any treatment. TCR V-J signatures able to tell the groups apart were searched for in a discovery cohort of 90 to 100 patients, of whom roughly 42 had Graves' ophthalmopathy and roughly 59 had stable Graves' hyperthyroidism. For training and testing, the 100 or so patients in the discovery cohort were randomly divided in a 7:3 ratio. Prospective prediction of ophthalmopathy was tested in an independent validation cohort of approximately 19 hyperthyroidism patients and roughly 16 patients who later progressed to ophthalmopathy. The paper describes TCR Vbeta CDR3 sequencing of about 140 peripheral blood samples, made up of 43 ophthalmopathy patients, 70 to 75 hyperthyroidism patients and about 17 progressor patients. Following sampling, methimazole starting at 30 mg daily was given to hyperthyroidism patients, and high-dose intravenous methylprednisolone was given to ophthalmopathy patients. In more than 5 Graves' hyperthyroidism patients, the study also compared T-cell repertoires from thyroid tissue with T-cell repertoires from blood.

A patient counted as having stable Graves' hyperthyroidism if no progression to ophthalmopathy occurred over 18 months of follow-up. The hyperthyroidism patients were between 18 and 65 years old and newly diagnosed, with a disease duration of less than 2 months. Patients with uncontrolled infections, other autoimmune diseases, pregnancy or lactation were excluded. Diagnoses were established on the basis of clinical symptoms, serum thyroxine and TRAb, thyroid ultrasound, and orbital computed tomography. Ficoll-Paque density gradient centrifugation was used to isolate PBMCs from 10 ml of fresh peripheral blood. Total RNA was extracted with Trizol reagent, and quality was checked on an Agilent 2100 Bioanalyzer. The TCR beta CDR3 regions were amplified from RNA transcripts. The first round of RT-PCR for the TCR CDR3 was performed with the HTBI primer set and the Qiagen OneStep RT-PCR kit. Libraries were constructed in a second round of multiplex PCR, after which size selection and purification were performed. Sequencing of the libraries was done on an Illumina HiSeq2000 using paired-end 100 bp reads. From the authors' description of their analysis: SOAPnuke was used to process the raw data, with reads discarded if the reads contained adapters or uncalled bases, had a mean Phred below 15, or lacked an exact constant-primer or identifier match. High-quality paired reads were merged using COPE v1.2.5, and each unique nucleotide sequence was defined as a clonotype. Clonotypes were aligned to IMGT TRBV, TRBD and TRBJ reference segments using MiTCR v1.1. The analysis included only V-J combinations with a frequency above 0.0001, which together covered more than 98% of the repertoires. The TCS score was defined as the ratio of F50 (clonal expansion) to E x V (chaos), calculated using BLOSUM62-based TCRdist between CDR3 peptides within each V-J. Welch's t-statistics and random forest reduced approximately 520 V-J features to 10 to 15, which were used in a naive Bayes classifier (R e1071). The similarity between thyroid and blood repertoires was quantified using the Morisita-Horn index. TCRdb redid the processing of the public reads, applying fastp at Q25 and MiXCR, and retained in-frame beta chains. Entries are consolidated by CDR3 protein sequence, retaining the most common genes and DNA. TCRdb's processing, not the authors' own work, is the source of the V and J calls. This sample comprises 700,000 to 850,000 distinct CDR3 sequences, around a third of them detected only once. Together, the top ten hold about a third of the sample.

The paper's findings and limits, for the study overall: Sample size was not statistically predetermined, and investigators were not blinded to group allocation. Most expanded thyroid clonotypes (frequency above 0.001) were also found in blood, which suggests that blood repertoires may mirror thyroid immune responses. During validation, the model predicted progression to ophthalmopathy a median of approximately six months ahead of onset, with around 71% sensitivity and 72.22% specificity. A 13 V-J signature model separated ophthalmopathy from stable hyperthyroidism, with 87.88% sensitivity and 81.08% specificity in cross-validation and 80%/75% in testing.

The CDR3 numbers 15 residues from cysteine through phenylalanine. Just CDR3 DNA is preserved here, 45 bases in frame from base 1. Looking up the germline V gene yields CDR1 SGHVS and CDR2 FQNEAQ. About this clonotype itself: This clone's antigen is unknown. The junction departs from the called germline gene at one end, perhaps through a read error.

Sequenced: blood. Here the chain combines TRBV7-8 and TRBJ1-1, and perhaps TRBD1 as D gene, on 6 matching bases. This TCR was sampled from a woman aged 40 to 49 with Graves' hyperthyroidism. The CDR3 reads CASSQVSQGSTEAFF. The sequenced DNA is TGCGCCAGCAGCCAAGTATCTCAGGGGAGCACTGAAGCTTTCTTT.